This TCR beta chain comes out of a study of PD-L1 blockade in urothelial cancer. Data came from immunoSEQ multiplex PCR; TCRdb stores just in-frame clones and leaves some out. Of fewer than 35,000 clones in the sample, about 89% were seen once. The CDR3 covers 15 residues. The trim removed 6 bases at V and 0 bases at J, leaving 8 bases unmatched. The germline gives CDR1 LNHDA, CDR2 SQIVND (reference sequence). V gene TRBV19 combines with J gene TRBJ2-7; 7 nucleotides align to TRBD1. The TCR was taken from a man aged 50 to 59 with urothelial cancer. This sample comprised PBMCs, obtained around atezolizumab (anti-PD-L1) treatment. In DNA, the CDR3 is TGTGCCAGTAGCCCCGAGGGGGCCCCCTCCTACGAGCAGTACTTC. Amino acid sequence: CASSPEGAPSYEQYF.